These 18 T cell receptor beta chains share one sample of origin, sequenced in a study of blood T cell repertoires in COVID-19 (dated by TCRdb to the early 2020s). Library construction relied on the immunoSEQ multiplex PCR assay. Drawn from immuneACCESS, this table holds only the in-frame rearrangements with V and J called that TCRdb kept. Clones are partly lost; checked studies trace under half to an unresolved V gene and leave the rest unexplained. Across this sample there are fewer than 250,000 clones, with around 89% seen only once. The ten largest clones add up to about 0.95% of the sample. Sequencing was performed on PBMCs or T cells enriched from blood (not recorded which). The receptor source for this set is a man aged 50 to 59 who had been exposed to COVID-19.

The J gene is TRBJ1-1, the V gene TRBV19; D is perhaps TRBD1 (5 bases). The germline V gene has CDR1 LNHDA and CDR2 SQIVND (reference sequence). This CDR3 has 14 residues. V was pared by 7 bases and J by 1 base, with 13 bases between. CDR3 protein: CASKLFTGNTEAFF. The CDR3 coding sequence is TGTGCCAGTAAACTATTCACAGGGAACACTGAAGCTTTCTTT.

CDR3 amino acids: CASSLVGGGEKLFF. The CDR3 nucleotides read TGTGCCAGCAGCTTAGTTGGGGGGGGAGAAAAACTGTTTTTT. The genes are TRBV7-8 and TRBJ1-4; tentatively, D is TRBD1 (5 bases). V lost 1 base, J lost 8 bases, and 11 bases lay in between. This CDR3 spans 14 amino acids. Germline CDR1 is SGHVS and CDR2 is FQNEAQ.

This clone showed up just once. V and J are TRBV28 and TRBJ1-5; D gene unclear. Trimming removed 4 bases from V and 0 bases from J, with 4 bases in between. The germline gives CDR1 MDHEN, CDR2 SYDVKM. This CDR3 has 13 residues. CDR3 DNA sequence: TGTGCCAGCAGTTGGCCTAGCAATCAGCCCCAGCATTTT. Translation gives CASSWPSNQPQHF.

This clone was detected a few times. This rearrangement joins TRBV5-4 to TRBJ2-1; 10 bases are a match to TRBD2. This CDR3 comprises 15 residues. The J segment lost 2 bases and the V segment lost 4 bases, leaving 3 bases of the junction unmatched. The germline gives CDR1 SGHNT, CDR2 YYREEE (reference sequence). Here the CDR3 DNA reads TGTGCCAGCAGCACGAGCGGGGGGGCCTACAATGAGCAGTTCTTC. Translation gives CASSTSGGAYNEQFF.

The rearrangement joins TRBV5-1 to TRBJ2-7; TRBD1 matches at 7 bases. V lost 5 bases, J lost 6 bases, and 8 bases stayed unmatched. There are 13 residues in the CDR3. The germline CDR1 and CDR2 sequences are SGHRS and YFSETQ. CDR3 sequence: CASRFGQAPEQYF. In DNA form, the CDR3 reads TGCGCCAGCAGATTTGGACAGGCTCCCGAGCAGTACTTC.

The chain employs TRBV5-1 and TRBJ1-1, with a weak D call TRBD1 (5 bases). Deletions cut 2 bases from V and 1 base from J, with 15 bases between. Germline V gives CDR1 SGHRS, CDR2 YFSETQ. The CDR3 length is 16 residues. The CDR3 here is CASSLINGHSNTEAFF. The CDR3 DNA is TGCGCCAGCAGCTTAATAAACGGACACTCGAACACTGAAGCTTTCTTT.

V and J are TRBV30 and TRBJ2-7, with D unresolved. Germline V gives CDR1 GTSNPN, CDR2 SVGIG (reference sequence). Trimming took 3 bases from V and 1 from J, leaving 10 bases between them. The CDR3 is 13 residues long. The CDR3 DNA reads as TGTGCCTGGAGCCCGGTCGCATCCTACGAGCAGTACTTC. Amino acid sequence: CAWSPVASYEQYF. Looking up the rest from reference TRBV30 and TRBJ2-7 gives the full variable domain: SQTIHQWPATLVQPVGSPLSLECTVEGTSNPNLYWYRQAAGRGLQLLFYSVGIGQISSEVPQNLSASRPQDRQFILSSKKLLLSDSGFYLCAWSPVASYEQYFGPGTRLTVT.

J is TRBJ1-5 and V is TRBV6-2 or TRBV6-3; D remains ambiguous. Germline CDR1 reads MNHEY; CDR2 reads SVGEGT. The V end lost 2 bases, the J end lost 3 bases, and 17 bases lay between the germline ends. The CDR3 runs 17 residues. This CDR3 reads CASSYARTRGINQPQHF. Here the CDR3 DNA reads TGTGCCAGCAGTTACGCGCGGACGCGGGGAATCAATCAGCCCCAGCATTTT.

This sequence joins TRBV29-1 and TRBJ1-1, with D maybe TRBD1 (5 bases). Germline values: CDR1 SQVTM, CDR2 ANQGSEA. Trimming took off 3 bases at V and 3 bases at J, with 17 bases between the two ends. The CDR3 spans 15 residues. CDR3 residues: CSVDYVVEGDTEAFF. The DNA of the CDR3 is TGCAGCGTTGATTATGTCGTCGAAGGGGACACTGAAGCTTTCTTT.

Worth noting for this clone: Other DNA sequences in the sample encode the same CDR3. The chain uses TRBV18 and TRBJ1-5; D perhaps matches TRBD1 (5 bases). Deletions cut 2 bases from V and 9 bases from J, with 8 bases between. Germline V gene data show CDR1 as KGHSH and CDR2 as LQKENI. This CDR3 spans 12 amino acids. CDR3 amino acids: CASSPSQGPQHF. The CDR3 nucleotides read TGTGCCAGCTCACCAAGTCAGGGGCCCCAGCATTTT.

The CDR3 DNA is TGTGCCAGCAGCTTGGCGACAGGACCGAACACCGGGGAGCTGTTTTTT. Its translation is CASSLATGPNTGELFF. This chain joins TRBV5-4 and TRBJ2-2, with a possible D match to TRBD1 (6 bases). Looked up from germline, CDR1 is SGHNT and CDR2 is YYREEE (reference sequence). V shed 0 bases and J shed 0 bases, with 9 bases lying between them. The CDR3 has 16 residues.

This sequence joins TRBV30 and TRBJ2-1; D perhaps matches TRBD2 (5 bases). Trimming stripped 2 bases from V and 10 bases from J, with 15 bases between. Germline-derived CDR1 and CDR2 are GTSNPN and SVGIG (reference sequence). The CDR3 consists of 13 residues. The CDR3 here is CAWSSGYGLEQFF. In nucleotides, the CDR3 is TGTGCCTGGAGTTCGGGGTATGGGTTGGAGCAGTTCTTC.

The chain employs TRBV18 and TRBJ2-3; 8 positions match TRBD1. CDR1 KGHSH and CDR2 LQKENI come from the germline V gene. This CDR3 spans 16 amino acids. Trimming at V came to 3 bases and at J to 4 bases, leaving 9 bases not matched to a gene. The CDR3 DNA is TGTGCCAGCTCACCCCAACTCGCAGGGGGCGCAGATACGCAGTATTTT. Translation: CASSPQLAGGADTQYF.

V gene TRBV27 combines with J gene TRBJ1-2; maybe TRBD1 (5 bases). Germline CDR1 MNHEY, CDR2 SMNVEV (reference sequence). CDR3 length: 15 residues. Trimming took off 0 bases at V and 8 bases at J, with 16 bases between the two ends. CDR3: CASSLSVGGVWGYTF. As DNA, the CDR3 is TGTGCCAGCAGTTTATCGGTAGGAGGGGTGTGGGGCTACACCTTC.

V usage is TRBV2 and J usage is TRBJ2-7; 8 bases agree with TRBD2. Germline loops: CDR1 SNHLY, CDR2 FYNNEI. The CDR3 is 11 residues long. The DNA for the CDR3 is TGTGCCAGCAGTTGGAGCGGACTAGCCTGGGTC. This encodes CASSWSGLAWV.

The V call is TRBV5-1, the J call TRBJ2-5; 12 bases line up with TRBD2. CDR3 length: 18 residues. Germline V lookup: CDR1 SGHRS, CDR2 YFSETQ. The V gene end was trimmed by 4 bases and the J gene end by 4 bases; junction bases not matched to a gene: 14. CDR3 sequence reads: CASSPGGTSGFPRETQYF. In DNA form, the CDR3 reads TGCGCCAGCAGCCCTGGAGGGACTAGCGGGTTCCCTCGAGAGACCCAGTACTTC.

The CDR3, as DNA: TGTGCCATCAGGCCGGGACTGACGACAGATACGCAGTATTTT. This sequence encodes CAIRPGLTTDTQYF. The chain joins TRBV10-3 to TRBJ2-3; TRBD2 is a possible D gene (6 bases). Germline V gene lookup returns CDR1 ENHRY and CDR2 SYGVKD. There are 14 residues in the CDR3. Between the trimmed V and J ends, which lost 6 bases and 3 bases, there was a span of 13 bases.

This rearrangement joins TRBV9 to TRBJ2-1; TRBD2 matches at 7 bases. In germline, CDR1 is SGDLS, CDR2 YYNGEE. With 0 bases clipped from V and 5 bases from J, the junction kept 5 bases outside the gene matches. The CDR3 loop spans 15 amino acids. The DNA for the CDR3 is TGTGCCAGCAGCGTAGGGGGAGGGCGGCACAATGAGCAGTTCTTC. This sequence encodes CASSVGGGRHNEQFF.